The rows below give T cell receptor beta chains drawn from one sample of a study of T cell responses to AZD1222 COVID-19 vaccine. Some clones are missing from TCRdb's copy, which holds only in-frame ones; the method was immunoSEQ multiplex PCR. Seen here are 150,000 to 200,000 clones, roughly nine tenths observed once, and the top ten hold roughly 3.5%. The sample here was peripheral blood, taken 28 days after the second AZD1222 dose. The source is an adult who received the AZD1222 COVID-19 vaccine. Both conserved end residues are trimmed from each CDR3. The D gene is left open where the match is weak. Rows may omit the clone size; those that give it use once, few, many or a size class.

>TRBV5-1|NA|TRBJ1-1|NA
ASSLERGNTEAF
>TRBV6-2/TRBV6-3|NA|TRBJ1-5|NA
ASSSWSNQPQH
>TRBV19|NA|TRBJ1-6|TRBD1
ASSIQGAYNSPLH
>TRBV7-2|few|TRBJ2-7|NA
ASSLAGQVYEQY
>TRBV10-3|NA|TRBJ1-5|TRBD1
AISEGTAAQPQH
>TRBV12-5|NA|TRBJ2-1|NA
ASGLVVGLQDNEQF
>TRBV16|NA|TRBJ1-2|NA
ASSQLDKWYGYT
>TRBV6-1|NA|TRBJ2-3|NA
ASSEGAGAVDTQY
>TRBV10-3|NA|TRBJ2-4|NA
AISTKGSYIQY
>TRBV28|NA|TRBJ1-1|NA
ASSSPPPNTEAF
>TRBV5-8|few|TRBJ1-2|NA
ASSLDVLANYGYT
>TRBV24-1|NA|TRBJ2-1|TRBD2
ATSAGGGSSYNEQF
>TRBV12-5|NA|TRBJ2-7|TRBD2
ASGLVGAGFGRQY
>TRBV6-6|NA|TRBJ2-2|NA
ASSYLGFANTGELF
>TRBV18|NA|TRBJ1-5|NA
ASSPPKGANQPQH
>TRBV7-3|few|TRBJ1-5|NA
ASSIDRNQPQH
>TRBV30|NA|TRBJ1-5|NA
AWGTGGNQPQH
>TRBV28|few|TRBJ1-4|NA
ASRRGGATNEKLF
>TRBV28|NA|TRBJ1-5|TRBD1
ASMTGDSNQPQH
>TRBV5-1|NA|TRBJ2-7|TRBD1
ASSLYRGSYEQY
>TRBV18|NA|TRBJ1-2|NA
ASSASGLPLYGYT
>TRBV6-5|NA|TRBJ2-7|TRBD2
ASRRREVPSYEQY
>TRBV29-1|NA|TRBJ2-7|TRBD2
SVEKAGGPDYEQY
>TRBV10-3|NA|TRBJ2-7|TRBD2
AISDGGESGYEQY
>TRBV5-1|NA|TRBJ1-5|NA
ASSLAGSQPQH
>TRBV7-9|NA|TRBJ1-4|NA
ASSPRLNEKLF
>TRBV30|NA|TRBJ2-1|TRBD2
AWNDRAGVDEQF
>TRBV7-9|NA|TRBJ2-1|TRBD2
ASSLGLAGVGEQF
>TRBV7-2|NA|TRBJ1-5|NA
ASSLVDGNSNQPQH
>TRBV3-1/TRBV3-2|NA|TRBJ1-5|NA
ASSPRGNQPQH
>TRBV3-1/TRBV3-2|NA|TRBJ1-1|NA
ASSTRAGDTEAF
>TRBV4-2|few|TRBJ2-7|NA
ASSSTGLRIYEQY
>TRBV9|once|TRBJ2-1|TRBD2
ASSETSGRVDEQF
>TRBV19|NA|TRBJ1-5|NA
ASSIGGGRGKQPQH
>TRBV5-6|NA|TRBJ2-3|TRBD2
ASSLWGLAGTDTQY
>TRBV28|NA|TRBJ2-7|TRBD2
ASSLTFTSGHEQY
>TRBV12-3/TRBV12-4|NA|TRBJ2-1|TRBD2
ASSRGGEQF
>TRBV7-2|NA|TRBJ2-1|TRBD2
ASSLAGLAGYNEQF
>TRBV7-2|NA|TRBJ1-6|NA
ASSLRLDYSPLH
>TRBV2|NA|TRBJ2-1|NA
ASSPGYEGEQF
>TRBV30|NA|TRBJ1-5|NA
AWSVLNSNQPQH
>TRBV7-9|NA|TRBJ1-5|TRBD1
ASSLGQGDQPQH
>TRBV27|NA|TRBJ2-7|TRBD2
ASSLHRTSGRARYYEQY
>TRBV15|NA|TRBJ1-4|TRBD1
ATSIRDRVGKLF
>TRBV28|once|TRBJ2-7|TRBD2
ASRRTSGSRYYEQY